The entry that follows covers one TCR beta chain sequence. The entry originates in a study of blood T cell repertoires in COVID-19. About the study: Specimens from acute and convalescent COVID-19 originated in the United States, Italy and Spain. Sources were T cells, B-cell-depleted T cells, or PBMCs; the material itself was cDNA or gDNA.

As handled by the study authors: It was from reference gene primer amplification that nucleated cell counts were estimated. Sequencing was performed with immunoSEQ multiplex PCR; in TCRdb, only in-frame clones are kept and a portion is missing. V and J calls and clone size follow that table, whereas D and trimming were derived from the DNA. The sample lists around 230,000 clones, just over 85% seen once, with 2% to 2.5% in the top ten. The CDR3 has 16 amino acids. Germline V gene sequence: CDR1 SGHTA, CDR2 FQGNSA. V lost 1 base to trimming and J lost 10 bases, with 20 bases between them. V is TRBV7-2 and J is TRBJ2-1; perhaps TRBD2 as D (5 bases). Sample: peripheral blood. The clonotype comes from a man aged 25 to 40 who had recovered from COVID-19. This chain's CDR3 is CASSLVGLSGYEEQFF. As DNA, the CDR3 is TGTGCCAGCAGCTTAGTGGGGTTAAGCGGATACGAGGAGCAGTTCTTC.